This TCR beta chain was captured in a study of T cell changes during pregnancy in multiple sclerosis. The V gene end was trimmed by 1 base and the J gene end by 6 bases; junction bases not matched to a gene: 19. Germline V gives CDR1 LGHNA, CDR2 YNFKEQ. The CDR3 totals 21 residues. Libraries were prepared by immunoSEQ multiplex PCR; TCRdb keeps only in-frame clonotypes and omits some of them. The sample has about 41,000 clones, over 75% seen once. V is TRBV4-2 and J is TRBJ2-2, with 11 bases lining up with TRBD1. The sample in question was peripheral blood, obtained in the first trimester of pregnancy. The sequence came from a female donor in good health, enrolled as a control in a pregnancy study. CDR3 coding DNA: TGTGCCAGCAGCCAAGTTCGTTGGACAGGGGGCCCCCTAAGAGTTCCCGGGGAGCTGTTTTTT. Protein product: CASSQVRWTGGPLRVPGELFF.